This TCR beta chain was captured in a study of shared T cell receptors in the human thymus. The CDR3 sequence is 15 residues long. Germline V gene data show CDR1 as SGHDN and CDR2 as FVKESK. With V trimmed by 0 bases and J by 4 bases, 2 bases remained unmatched. Sequenced by immunoSEQ multiplex PCR; TCRdb stores in-frame clones only, minus some. The sample gives over 650,000 clones, about 90% of which show up once; approximately 0.0097% is in the top ten. This same sample was also part of a study on human thymus T cells. That source notes: Thymic material originated from resections removed in the course of corrective heart surgery. Related studies found that unrelated individuals share highly overlapping thymic repertoires.

V gene TRBV14 combines with J gene TRBJ1-3; 8 bases line up with TRBD1. This TCR was recovered from a boy younger than two with a congenital heart defect. Sequenced material: thymocytes. CDR3 in amino acids: CASSQDRGRGNTIYF. As DNA, the CDR3 is TGTGCCAGCAGCCAAGACAGGGGGCGCGGAAACACCATATATTTT.